The clone carrying this T cell receptor beta chain was found many times. Its antigen is undetermined. This record comes from a study of read filtering for tumor transcriptome and immune sequencing. Study in general: By R-ISS, stages I, II and III held approximately 8, 16 and 7 patients.

The study's findings and limits: Around 82% of IR-seq clonotypes had a single read, yet these held roughly 3.3% of reads.

Trimming stripped 1 base from V and 5 bases from J, with 8 bases between. Germline CDR1 SGHVS, CDR2 FQNEAQ. This CDR3 region has 13 residues. This library used roughly 400 ng RNA and molecular barcoded adaptors spanning alpha/delta and beta/gamma chains. TCRdb called the reads again in MiXCR, with one record for every CDR3 protein. Altogether around 35,000 distinct CDR3 sequences are present, approximately 13% being singletons, with the ten largest covering around 37%. The sequenced sample consisted of a population of CD138-negative cells sorted from bone marrow. The receptor's source is a donor older than 35 with multiple myeloma. V is TRBV7-8 and J is TRBJ2-5; no definite D call. DNA for the CDR3: TGTGCCAGCAGCTTAGTAGGGATGGAGACCCAGTACTTC. It specifies CASSLVGMETQYF. Using reference TRBV7-8 and TRBJ2-5 for the parts outside the CDR3, the full variable domain is GAGVSQSPRYKVAKRGQDVALRCDPISGHVSLFWYQQALGQGPEFLTYFQNEAQLDKSGLPSDRFFAERPEGSVSTLKIQRTQQEDSAVYLCASSLVGMETQYFGPGTRLLVL.